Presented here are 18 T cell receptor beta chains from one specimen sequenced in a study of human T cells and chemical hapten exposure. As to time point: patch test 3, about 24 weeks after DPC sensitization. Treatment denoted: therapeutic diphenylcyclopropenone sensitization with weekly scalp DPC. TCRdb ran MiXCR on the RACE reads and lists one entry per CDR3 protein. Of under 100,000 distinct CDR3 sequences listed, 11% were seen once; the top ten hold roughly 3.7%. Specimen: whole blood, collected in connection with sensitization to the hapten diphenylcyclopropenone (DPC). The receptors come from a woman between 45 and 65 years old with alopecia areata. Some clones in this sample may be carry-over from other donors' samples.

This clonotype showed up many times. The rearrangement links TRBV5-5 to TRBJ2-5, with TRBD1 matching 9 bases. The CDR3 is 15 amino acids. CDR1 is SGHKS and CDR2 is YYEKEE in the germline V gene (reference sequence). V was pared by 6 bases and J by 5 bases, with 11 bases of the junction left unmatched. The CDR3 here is CASIVRTGEGETQYF. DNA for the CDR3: TGTGCCAGCATCGTACGGACAGGGGAAGGGGAGACCCAGTACTTC. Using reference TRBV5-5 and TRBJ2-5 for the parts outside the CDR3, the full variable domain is DAGVTQSPTHLIKTRGQQVTLRCSPISGHKSVSWYQQVLGQGPQFIFQYYEKEERGRGNFPDRFSARQFPNYSSELNVNALLLGDSALYLCASIVRTGEGETQYFGPGTRLLVL.

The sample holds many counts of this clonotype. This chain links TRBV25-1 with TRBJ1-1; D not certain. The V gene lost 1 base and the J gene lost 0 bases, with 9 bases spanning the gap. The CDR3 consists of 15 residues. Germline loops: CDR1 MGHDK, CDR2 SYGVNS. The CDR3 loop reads CASSESGLMNTEAFF. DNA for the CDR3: TGTGCCAGCAGTGAATCCGGTCTCATGAACACTGAAGCTTTCTTT. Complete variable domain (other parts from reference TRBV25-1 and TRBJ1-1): EADIYQTPRYLVIGTGKKITLECSQTMGHDKMYWYQQDPGMELHLIHYSYGVNSTEKGDLSSESTVSRIRTEHFPLTLESARPSHTSQYLCASSESGLMNTEAFFGQGTRLTVV.

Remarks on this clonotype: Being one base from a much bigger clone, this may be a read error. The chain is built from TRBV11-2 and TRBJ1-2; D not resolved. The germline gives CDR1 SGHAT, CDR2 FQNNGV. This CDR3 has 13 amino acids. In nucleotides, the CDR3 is TGTGCCAGCGGCTTACGACTGCTCTATGGCTACACCTTC. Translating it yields CASGLRLLYGYTF.

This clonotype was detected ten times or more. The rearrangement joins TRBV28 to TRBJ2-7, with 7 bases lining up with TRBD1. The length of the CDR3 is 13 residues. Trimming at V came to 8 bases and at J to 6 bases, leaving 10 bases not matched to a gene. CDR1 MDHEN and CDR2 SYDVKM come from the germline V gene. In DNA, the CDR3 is TGTGCCAGCGCTCGACAGGGTTTCGCCGAGCAGTACTTC. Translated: CASARQGFAEQYF.

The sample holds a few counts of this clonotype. The CDR3 bases are TGCAGTGCTAGAGACAACAGGGCCCTCAATCAGCCCCAGCATTTT. Translated: CSARDNRALNQPQHF. The chain carries TRBV20-1 and TRBJ1-5, with D maybe TRBD1 (6 bases). Trimming pared 0 bases from V and 3 bases from J, leaving 12 bases between. The length of the CDR3 is 15 residues. CDR1 and CDR2 from the germline V gene are DFQATT and SNEGSKA (reference sequence).

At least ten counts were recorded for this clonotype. This CDR3 is CASPTGQSNEKLFF. The CDR3 nucleotides are TGTGCCAGCCCGACCGGCCAGTCTAATGAAAAACTGTTTTTT. V is TRBV19 and J is TRBJ1-4; D not certain. CDR1 and CDR2 (germline): LNHDA, SQIVND (reference sequence). This CDR3 is 14 amino acids long. V was cut by 9 bases and J by 3 bases, with 14 bases left in between.

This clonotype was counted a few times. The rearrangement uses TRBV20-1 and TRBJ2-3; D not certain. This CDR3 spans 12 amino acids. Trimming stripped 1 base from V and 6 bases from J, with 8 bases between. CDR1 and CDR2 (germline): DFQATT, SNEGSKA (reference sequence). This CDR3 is CSARAGMDTQYF. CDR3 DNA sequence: TGCAGTGCTAGAGCGGGCATGGATACGCAGTATTTT.

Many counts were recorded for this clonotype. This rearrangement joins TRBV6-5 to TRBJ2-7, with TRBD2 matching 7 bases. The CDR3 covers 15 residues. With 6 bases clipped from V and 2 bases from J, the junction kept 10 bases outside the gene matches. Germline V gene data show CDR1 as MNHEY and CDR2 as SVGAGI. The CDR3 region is CASRSPGLAAYEQYF. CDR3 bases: TGTGCCAGCAGAAGCCCGGGGCTAGCGGCCTACGAGCAGTACTTC.

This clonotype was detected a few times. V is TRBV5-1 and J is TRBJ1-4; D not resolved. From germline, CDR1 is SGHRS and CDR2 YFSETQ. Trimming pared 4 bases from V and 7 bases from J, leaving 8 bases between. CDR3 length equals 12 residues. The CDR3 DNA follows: TGCGCCAGCAGCGATCAAACTGAAAAACTGTTTTTT. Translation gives CASSDQTEKLFF.

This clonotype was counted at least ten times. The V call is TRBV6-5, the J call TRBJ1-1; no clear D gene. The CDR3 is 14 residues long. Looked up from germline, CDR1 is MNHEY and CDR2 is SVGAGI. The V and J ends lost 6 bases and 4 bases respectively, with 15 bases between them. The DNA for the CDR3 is TGTGCCAGCAGGCTACTCGGGGTGACCACTGAAGCTTTCTTT. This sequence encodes CASRLLGVTTEAFF.

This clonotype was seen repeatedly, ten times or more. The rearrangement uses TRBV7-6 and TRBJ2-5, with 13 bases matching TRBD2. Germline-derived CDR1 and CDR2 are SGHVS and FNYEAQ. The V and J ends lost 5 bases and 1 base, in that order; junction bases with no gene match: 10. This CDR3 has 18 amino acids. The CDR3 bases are TGTGCCAGCAGCCTCGGACTAGCGGGAGTGTCCCTCCAAGAGACCCAGTACTTC. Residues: CASSLGLAGVSLQETQYF.

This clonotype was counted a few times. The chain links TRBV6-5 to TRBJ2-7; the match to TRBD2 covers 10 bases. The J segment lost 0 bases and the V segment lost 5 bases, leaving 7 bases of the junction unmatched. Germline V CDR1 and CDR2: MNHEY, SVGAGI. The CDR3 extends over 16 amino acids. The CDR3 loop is CASSPGLAESSYEQYF. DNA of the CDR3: TGTGCCAGCAGTCCCGGACTAGCGGAAAGCTCCTACGAGCAGTACTTC.

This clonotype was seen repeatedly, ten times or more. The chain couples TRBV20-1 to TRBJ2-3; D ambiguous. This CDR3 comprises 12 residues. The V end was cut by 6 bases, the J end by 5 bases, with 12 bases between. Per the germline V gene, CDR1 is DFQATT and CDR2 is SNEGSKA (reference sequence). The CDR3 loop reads CSATPRRDTQYF. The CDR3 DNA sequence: TGCAGTGCCACACCGCGTCGAGATACGCAGTATTTT.

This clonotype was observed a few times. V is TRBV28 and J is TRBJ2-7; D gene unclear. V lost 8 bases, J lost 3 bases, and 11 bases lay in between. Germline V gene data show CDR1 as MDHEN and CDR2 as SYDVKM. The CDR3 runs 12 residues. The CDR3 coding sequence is TGTGCCAGCGGTCCTAGAAGCTACGAGCAGTACTTC. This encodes CASGPRSYEQYF.

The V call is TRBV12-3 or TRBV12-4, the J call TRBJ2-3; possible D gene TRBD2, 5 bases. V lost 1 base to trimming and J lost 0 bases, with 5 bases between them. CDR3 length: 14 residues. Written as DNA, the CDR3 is TGTGCCAGCAGTTTAGGGGAGAGCACAGATACGCAGTATTTT. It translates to CASSLGESTDTQYF.

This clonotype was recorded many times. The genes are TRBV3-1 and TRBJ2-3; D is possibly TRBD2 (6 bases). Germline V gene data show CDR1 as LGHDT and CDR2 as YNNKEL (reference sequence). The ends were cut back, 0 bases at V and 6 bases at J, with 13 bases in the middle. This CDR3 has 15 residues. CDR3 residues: CASSQDRRAYDTQYF. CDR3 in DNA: TGTGCCAGCAGCCAAGATCGGAGGGCATACGATACGCAGTATTTT.

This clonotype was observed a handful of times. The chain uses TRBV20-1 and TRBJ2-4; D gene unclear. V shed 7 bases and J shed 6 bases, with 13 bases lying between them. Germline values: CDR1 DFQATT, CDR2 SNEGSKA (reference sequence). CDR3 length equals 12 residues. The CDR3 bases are TGCAGTGGCCCCGGCCCCGCAAACATTCAGTACTTC. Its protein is CSGPGPANIQYF.

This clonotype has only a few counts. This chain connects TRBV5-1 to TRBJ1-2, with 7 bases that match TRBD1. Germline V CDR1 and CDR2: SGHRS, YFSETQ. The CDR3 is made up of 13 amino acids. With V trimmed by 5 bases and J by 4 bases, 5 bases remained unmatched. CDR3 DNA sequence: TGCGCCAGCAGATCGGGACAGACCTATGGCTACACCTTC. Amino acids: CASRSGQTYGYTF.